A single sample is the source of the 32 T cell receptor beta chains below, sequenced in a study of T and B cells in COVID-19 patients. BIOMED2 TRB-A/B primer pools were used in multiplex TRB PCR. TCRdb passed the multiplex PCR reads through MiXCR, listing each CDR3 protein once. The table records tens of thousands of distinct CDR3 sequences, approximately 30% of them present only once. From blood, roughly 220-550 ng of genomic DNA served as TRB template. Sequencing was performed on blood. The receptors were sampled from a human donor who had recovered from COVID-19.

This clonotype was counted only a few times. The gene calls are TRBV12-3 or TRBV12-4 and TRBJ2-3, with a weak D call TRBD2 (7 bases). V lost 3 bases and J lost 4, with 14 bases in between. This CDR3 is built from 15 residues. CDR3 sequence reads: CASSLGGGIADTQYF. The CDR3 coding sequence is TGTGCCAGCAGTTTGGGCGGGGGCATTGCAGATACGCAGTATTTT.

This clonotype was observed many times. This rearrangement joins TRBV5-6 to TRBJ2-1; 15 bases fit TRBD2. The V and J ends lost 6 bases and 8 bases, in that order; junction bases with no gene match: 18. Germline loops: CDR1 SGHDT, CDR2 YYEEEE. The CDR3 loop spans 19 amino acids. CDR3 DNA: TGTGCCAGCACCCAGGAGGGACTAGCGGGGGGCCGCGATGGGGATGAGCAGTTCTTC. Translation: CASTQEGLAGGRDGDEQFF.

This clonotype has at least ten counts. The CDR3 here is CASSYSTSGFTGELFF. Written as DNA, the CDR3 is TGTGCCAGCAGTTACTCGACTAGCGGGTTCACCGGGGAGCTGTTTTTT. This chain connects TRBV6-5 to TRBJ2-2; TRBD2 aligns across 10 bases. J lost 4 bases, V lost 0 bases, and 2 bases had no gene match. Germline CDR1 reads MNHEY; CDR2 reads SVGAGI. The CDR3 contains 16 residues.

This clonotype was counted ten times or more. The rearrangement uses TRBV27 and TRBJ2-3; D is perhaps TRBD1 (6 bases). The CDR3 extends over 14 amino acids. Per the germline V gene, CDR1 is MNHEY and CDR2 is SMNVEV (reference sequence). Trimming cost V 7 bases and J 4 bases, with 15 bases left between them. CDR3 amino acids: CASTVIGGADTQYF. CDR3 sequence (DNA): TGTGCCAGCACGGTGATTGGGGGCGCAGATACGCAGTATTTT.

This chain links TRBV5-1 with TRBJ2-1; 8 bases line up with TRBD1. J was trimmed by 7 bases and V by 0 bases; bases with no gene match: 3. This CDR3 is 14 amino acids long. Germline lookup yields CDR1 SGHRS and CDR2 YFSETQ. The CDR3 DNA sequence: TGCGCCAGCAGCTTGGGGACAGGGTTAAATGAGCAGTTCTTC. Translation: CASSLGTGLNEQFF.

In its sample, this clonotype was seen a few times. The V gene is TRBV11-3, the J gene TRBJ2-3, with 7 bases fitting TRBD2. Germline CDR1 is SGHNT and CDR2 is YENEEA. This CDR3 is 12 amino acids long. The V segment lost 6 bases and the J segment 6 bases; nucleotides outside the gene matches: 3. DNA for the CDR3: TGTGCCAGCAGTTTACTAGCGGATACGCAGTATTTT. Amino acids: CASSLLADTQYF.

DNA for the CDR3: TGTGCCACCAGTGATTTTGGTGGGGGGGCCGGACAGACCCAGTACTTC. It yields the protein CATSDFGGGAGQTQYF. This sequence joins TRBV24-1 and TRBJ2-5; D possibly corresponds to TRBD2 (7 bases). This CDR3 has 16 amino acids. Germline CDR1 reads KGHDR; CDR2 reads SFDVKD. Trimming pared 1 base from V and 6 bases from J, leaving 17 bases between.

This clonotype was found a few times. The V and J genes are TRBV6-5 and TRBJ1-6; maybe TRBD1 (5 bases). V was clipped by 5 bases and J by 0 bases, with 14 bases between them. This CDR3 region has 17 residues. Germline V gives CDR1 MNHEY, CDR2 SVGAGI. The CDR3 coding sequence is TGTGCCAGCAGTCGACAGCCTATCGGCTCCTATAATTCACCCCTCCACTTT. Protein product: CASSRQPIGSYNSPLHF.

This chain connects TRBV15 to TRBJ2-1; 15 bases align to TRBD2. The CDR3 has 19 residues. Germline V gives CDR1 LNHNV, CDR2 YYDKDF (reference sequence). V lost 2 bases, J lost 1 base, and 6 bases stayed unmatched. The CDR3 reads CATSRRGTSGGLSYNEQFF. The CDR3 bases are TGTGCCACCAGCAGACGAGGGACTAGCGGGGGGCTGTCCTACAATGAGCAGTTCTTC.

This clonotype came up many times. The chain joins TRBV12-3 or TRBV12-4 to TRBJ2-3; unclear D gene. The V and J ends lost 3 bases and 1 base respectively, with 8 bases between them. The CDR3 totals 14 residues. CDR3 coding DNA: TGTGCCAGCAGTTTTGGCAGCCGCACAGATACGCAGTATTTT. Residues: CASSFGSRTDTQYF.

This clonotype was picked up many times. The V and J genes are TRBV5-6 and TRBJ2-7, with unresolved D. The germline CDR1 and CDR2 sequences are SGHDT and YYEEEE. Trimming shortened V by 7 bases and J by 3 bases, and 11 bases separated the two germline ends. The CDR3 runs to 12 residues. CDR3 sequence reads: CASAVGDYEQYF. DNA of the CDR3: TGTGCCAGCGCCGTTGGGGACTACGAGCAGTACTTC.

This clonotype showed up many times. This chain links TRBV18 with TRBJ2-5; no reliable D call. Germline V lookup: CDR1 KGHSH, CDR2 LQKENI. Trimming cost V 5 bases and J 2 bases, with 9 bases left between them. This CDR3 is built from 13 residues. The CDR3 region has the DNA TGTGCCAGCTCATTTGGGGAACAAGAGACCCAGTACTTC. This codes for CASSFGEQETQYF.

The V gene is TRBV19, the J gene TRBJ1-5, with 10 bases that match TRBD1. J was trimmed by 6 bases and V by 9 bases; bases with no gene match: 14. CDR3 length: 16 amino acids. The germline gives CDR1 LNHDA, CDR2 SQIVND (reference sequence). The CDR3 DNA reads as TGTGCCAGCAGCGGTTACGGGACAGGGGCGCGTCAGCCCCAGCATTTT. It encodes CASSGYGTGARQPQHF.

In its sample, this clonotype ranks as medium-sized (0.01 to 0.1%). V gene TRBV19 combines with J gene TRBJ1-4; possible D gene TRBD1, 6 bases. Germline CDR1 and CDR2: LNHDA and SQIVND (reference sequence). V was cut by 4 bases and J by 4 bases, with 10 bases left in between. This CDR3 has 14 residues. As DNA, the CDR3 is TGTGCCAGTAGTAAGACAGGATTTAATGAAAAACTGTTTTTT. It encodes CASSKTGFNEKLFF.

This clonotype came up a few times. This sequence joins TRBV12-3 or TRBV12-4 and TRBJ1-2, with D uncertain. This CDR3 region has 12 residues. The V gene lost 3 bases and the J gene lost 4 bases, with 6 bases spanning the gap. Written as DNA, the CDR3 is TGTGCCAGCAGTTTGGTCGGCTATGGCTACACCTTC. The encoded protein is CASSLVGYGYTF.

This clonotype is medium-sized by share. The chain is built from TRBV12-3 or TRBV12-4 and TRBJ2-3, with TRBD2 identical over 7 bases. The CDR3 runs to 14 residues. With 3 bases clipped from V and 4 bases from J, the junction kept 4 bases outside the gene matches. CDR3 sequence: CASSLGGGADTQYF. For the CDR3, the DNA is TGTGCCAGCAGTTTGGGCGGGGGAGCAGATACGCAGTATTTT.

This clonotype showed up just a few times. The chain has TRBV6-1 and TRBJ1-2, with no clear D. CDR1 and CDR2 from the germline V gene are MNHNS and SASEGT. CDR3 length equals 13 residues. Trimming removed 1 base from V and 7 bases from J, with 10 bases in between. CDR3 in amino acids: CASSEGGTFGYTF. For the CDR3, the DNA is TGTGCCAGCAGTGAAGGGGGTACTTTTGGCTACACCTTC.

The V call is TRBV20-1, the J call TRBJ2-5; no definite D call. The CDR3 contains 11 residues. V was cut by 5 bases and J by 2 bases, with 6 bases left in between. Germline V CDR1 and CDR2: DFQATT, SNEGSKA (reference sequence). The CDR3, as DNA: TGCAGTGCTTCGAATCAAGAGACCCAGTACTTC. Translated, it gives CSASNQETQYF.

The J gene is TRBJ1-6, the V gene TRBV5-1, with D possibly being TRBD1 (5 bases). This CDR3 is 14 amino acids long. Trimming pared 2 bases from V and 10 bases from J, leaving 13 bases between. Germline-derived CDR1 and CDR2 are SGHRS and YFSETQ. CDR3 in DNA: TGCGCCAGCAGCTTAGGCAGGGAGGGCTCACCCCTCCACTTT. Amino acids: CASSLGREGSPLHF.

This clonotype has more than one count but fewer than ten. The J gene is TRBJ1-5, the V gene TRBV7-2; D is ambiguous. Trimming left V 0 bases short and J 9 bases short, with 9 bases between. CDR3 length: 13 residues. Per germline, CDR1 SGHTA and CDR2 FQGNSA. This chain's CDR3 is CASSLASSPPQHF. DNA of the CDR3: TGTGCCAGCAGCTTAGCGTCTTCACCGCCCCAGCATTTT.

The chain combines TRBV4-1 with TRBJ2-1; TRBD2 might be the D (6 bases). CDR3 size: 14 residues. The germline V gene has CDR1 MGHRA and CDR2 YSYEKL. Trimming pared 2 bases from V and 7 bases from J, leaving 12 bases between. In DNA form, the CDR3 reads TGCGCCAGCAGCCAACCCCTTGGGGGGAATGAGCAGTTCTTC. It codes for CASSQPLGGNEQFF.

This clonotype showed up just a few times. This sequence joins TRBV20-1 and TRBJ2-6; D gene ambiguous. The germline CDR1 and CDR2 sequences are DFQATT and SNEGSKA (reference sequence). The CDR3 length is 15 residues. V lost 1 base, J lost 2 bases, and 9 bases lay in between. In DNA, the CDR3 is TGCAGTGCTAGAGGGGCCTCGGCTGGGGCCAACGTCCTGACTTTC. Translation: CSARGASAGANVLTF.

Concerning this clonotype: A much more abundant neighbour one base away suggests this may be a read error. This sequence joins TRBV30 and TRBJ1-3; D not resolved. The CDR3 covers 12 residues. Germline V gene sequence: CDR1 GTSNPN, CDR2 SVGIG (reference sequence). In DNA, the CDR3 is TGTGCCTGTGGGAGCTCTGAAAACACCATATATTTT. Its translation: CACGSSENTIYF.

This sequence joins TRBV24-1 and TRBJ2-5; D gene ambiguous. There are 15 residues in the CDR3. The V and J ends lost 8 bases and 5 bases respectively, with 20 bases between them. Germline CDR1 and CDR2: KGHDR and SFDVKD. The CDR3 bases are TGTGCCACCACTCAGGACCATCCCGGTCTCGAGACCCAGTACTTC. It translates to CATTQDHPGLETQYF.

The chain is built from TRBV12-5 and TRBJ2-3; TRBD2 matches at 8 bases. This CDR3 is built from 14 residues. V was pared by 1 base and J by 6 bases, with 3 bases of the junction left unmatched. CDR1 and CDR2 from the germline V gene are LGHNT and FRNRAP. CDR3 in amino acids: CASGLGAGADTQYF. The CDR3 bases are TGTGCTAGTGGTTTGGGAGCGGGGGCCGATACGCAGTATTTT.

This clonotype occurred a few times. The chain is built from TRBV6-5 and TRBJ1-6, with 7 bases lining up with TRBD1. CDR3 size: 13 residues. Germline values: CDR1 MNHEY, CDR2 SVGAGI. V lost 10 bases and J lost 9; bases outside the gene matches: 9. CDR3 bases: TGTGCCACCAAGAAGGGGGCAAGTTCACCCCTCCACTTT. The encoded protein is CATKKGASSPLHF.

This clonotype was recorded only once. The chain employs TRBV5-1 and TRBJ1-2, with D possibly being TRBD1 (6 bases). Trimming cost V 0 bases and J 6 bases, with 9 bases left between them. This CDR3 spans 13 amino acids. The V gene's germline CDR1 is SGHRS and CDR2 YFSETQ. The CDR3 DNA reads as TGCGCCAGCAGCTTGGCTCAGGGGAATGGCTACACCTTC. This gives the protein CASSLAQGNGYTF.

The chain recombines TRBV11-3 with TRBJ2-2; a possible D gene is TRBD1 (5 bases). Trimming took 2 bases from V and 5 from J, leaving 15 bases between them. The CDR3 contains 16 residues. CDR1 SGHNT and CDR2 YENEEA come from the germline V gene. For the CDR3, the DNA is TGTGCCAGCAGCTTAAGGGCAGGGCGCGGTACCGGGGAGCTGTTTTTT. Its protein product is CASSLRAGRGTGELFF.

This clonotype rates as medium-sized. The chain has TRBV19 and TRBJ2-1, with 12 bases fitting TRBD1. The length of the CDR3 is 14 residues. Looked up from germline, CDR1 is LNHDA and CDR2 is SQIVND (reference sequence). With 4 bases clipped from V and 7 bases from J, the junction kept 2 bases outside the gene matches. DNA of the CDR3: TGTGCCAGTAGTAGGGACAGGGGGCGAAATGAGCAGTTCTTC. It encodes CASSRDRGRNEQFF.

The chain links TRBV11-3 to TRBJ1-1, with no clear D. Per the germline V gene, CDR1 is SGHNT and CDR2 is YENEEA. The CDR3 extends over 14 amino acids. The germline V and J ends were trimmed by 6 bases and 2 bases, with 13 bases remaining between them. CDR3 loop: CASSLIHTNTEAFF. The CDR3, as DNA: TGTGCCAGCAGTTTAATACATACTAACACTGAAGCTTTCTTT.

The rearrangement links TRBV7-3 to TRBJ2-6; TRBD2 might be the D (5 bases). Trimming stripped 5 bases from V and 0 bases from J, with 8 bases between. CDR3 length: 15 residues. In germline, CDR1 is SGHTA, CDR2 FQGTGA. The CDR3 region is CASSTGNSGANVLTF. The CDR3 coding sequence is TGTGCCAGCAGCACCGGGAACTCTGGGGCCAACGTCCTGACTTTC.

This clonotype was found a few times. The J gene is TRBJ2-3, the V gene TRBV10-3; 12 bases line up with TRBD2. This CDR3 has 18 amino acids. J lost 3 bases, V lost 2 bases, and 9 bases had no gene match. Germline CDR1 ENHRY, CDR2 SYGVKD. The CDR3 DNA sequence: TGTGCCATCAGTGAGGAGATAACTAGCGGGGGGAGGACAGATACGCAGTATTTT. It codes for CAISEEITSGGRTDTQYF.